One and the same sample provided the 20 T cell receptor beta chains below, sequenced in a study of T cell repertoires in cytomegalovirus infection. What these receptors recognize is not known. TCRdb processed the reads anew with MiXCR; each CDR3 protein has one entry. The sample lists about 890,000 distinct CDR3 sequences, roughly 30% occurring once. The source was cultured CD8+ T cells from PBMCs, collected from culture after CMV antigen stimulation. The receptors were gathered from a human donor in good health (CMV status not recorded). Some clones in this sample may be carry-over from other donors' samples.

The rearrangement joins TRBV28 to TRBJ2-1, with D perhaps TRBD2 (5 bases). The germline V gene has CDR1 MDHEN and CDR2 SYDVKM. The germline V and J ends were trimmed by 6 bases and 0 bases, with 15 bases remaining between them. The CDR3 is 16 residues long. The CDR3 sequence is CASRPRVPSSYNEQFF. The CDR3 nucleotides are TGTGCCAGCAGACCGCGGGTTCCAAGCTCCTACAATGAGCAGTTCTTC.

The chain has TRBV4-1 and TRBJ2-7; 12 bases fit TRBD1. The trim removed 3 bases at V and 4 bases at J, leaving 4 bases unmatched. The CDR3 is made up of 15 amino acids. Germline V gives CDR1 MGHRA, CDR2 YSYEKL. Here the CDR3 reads CASSQPGQGAYEQYF. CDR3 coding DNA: TGCGCCAGCAGCCAGCCGGGACAGGGGGCTTACGAGCAGTACTTC.

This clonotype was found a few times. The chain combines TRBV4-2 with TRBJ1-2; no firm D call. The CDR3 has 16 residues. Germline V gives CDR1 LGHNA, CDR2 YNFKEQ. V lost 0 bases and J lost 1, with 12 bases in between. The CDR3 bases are TGTGCCAGCAGCCAAGAAAGCAGACGGTTTAACTATGGCTACACCTTC. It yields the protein CASSQESRRFNYGYTF.

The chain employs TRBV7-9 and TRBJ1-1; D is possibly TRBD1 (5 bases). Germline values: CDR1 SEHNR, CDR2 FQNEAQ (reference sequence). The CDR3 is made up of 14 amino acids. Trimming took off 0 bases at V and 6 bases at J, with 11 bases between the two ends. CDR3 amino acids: CASSLASGGSEAFF. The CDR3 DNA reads TGTGCCAGCAGCTTAGCGAGTGGGGGGTCTGAAGCTTTCTTT.

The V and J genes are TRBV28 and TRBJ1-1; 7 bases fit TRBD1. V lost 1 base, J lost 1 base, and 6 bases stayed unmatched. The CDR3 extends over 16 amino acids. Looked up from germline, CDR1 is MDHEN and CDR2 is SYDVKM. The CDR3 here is CASSLLRTGENTEAFF. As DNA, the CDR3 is TGTGCCAGCAGTTTATTAAGAACAGGGGAGAACACTGAAGCTTTCTTT.

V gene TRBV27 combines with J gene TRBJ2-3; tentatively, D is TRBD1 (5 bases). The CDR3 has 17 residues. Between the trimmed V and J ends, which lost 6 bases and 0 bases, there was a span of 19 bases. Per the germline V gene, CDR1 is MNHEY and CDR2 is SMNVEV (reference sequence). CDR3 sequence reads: CASRDSQVASSTDTQYF. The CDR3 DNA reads TGTGCCAGCAGAGACAGCCAGGTTGCCTCTAGCACAGATACGCAGTATTTT.

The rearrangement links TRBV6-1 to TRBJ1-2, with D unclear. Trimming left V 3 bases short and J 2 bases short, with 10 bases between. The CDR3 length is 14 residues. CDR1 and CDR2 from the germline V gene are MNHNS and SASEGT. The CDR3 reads CASSDTPKNYGYTF. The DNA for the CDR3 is TGTGCCAGCAGTGATACACCGAAAAACTATGGCTACACCTTC.

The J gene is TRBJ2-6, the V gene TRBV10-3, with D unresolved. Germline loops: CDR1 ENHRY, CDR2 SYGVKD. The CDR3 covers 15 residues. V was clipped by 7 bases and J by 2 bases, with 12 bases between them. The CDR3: CAITVANAGANVLTF. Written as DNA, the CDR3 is TGTGCCATCACTGTCGCGAATGCTGGGGCCAACGTCCTGACTTTC.

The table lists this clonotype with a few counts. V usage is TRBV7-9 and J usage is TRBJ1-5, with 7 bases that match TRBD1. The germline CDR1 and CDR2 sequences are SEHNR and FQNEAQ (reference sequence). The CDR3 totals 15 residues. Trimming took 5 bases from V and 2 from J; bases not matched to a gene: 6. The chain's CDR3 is CASSPTGRGNQPQHF. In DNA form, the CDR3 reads TGTGCCAGCAGCCCGACAGGGAGAGGCAATCAGCCCCAGCATTTT.

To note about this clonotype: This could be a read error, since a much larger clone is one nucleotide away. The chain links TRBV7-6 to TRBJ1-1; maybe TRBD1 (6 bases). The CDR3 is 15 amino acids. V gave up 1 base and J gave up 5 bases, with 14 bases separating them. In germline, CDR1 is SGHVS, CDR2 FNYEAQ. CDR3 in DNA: TGTGCCAGCAGCTTAGTCCCACAGGGCGGTACTGAAGCTTTCTTT. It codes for CASSLVPQGGTEAFF.

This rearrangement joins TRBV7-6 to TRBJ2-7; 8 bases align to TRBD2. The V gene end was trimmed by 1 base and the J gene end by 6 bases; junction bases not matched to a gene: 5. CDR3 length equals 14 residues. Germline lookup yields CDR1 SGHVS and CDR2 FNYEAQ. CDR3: CASSLGRGGLEQYF. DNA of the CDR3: TGTGCCAGCAGCTTAGGACGGGGGGGCCTCGAGCAGTACTTC.

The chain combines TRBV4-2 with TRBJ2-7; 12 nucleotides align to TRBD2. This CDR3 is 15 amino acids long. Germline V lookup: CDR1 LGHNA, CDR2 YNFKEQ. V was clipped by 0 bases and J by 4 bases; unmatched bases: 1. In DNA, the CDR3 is TGTGCCAGCAGCCAAGAAGGACTAGCGGGATACGAGCAGTACTTC. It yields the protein CASSQEGLAGYEQYF.

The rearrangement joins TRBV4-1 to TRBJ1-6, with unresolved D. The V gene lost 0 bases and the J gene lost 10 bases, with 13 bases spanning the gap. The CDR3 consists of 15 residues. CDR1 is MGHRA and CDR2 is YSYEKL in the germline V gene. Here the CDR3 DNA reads TGCGCCAGCAGCCAAGAATACGGCTTAATATCACCCCTCCACTTT. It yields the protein CASSQEYGLISPLHF.

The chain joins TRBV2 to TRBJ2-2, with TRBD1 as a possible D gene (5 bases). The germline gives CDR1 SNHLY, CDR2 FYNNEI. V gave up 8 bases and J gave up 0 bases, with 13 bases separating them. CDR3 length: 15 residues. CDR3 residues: CASFMDMTNTGELFF. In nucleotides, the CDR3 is TGTGCCAGCTTTATGGACATGACGAACACCGGGGAGCTGTTTTTT.

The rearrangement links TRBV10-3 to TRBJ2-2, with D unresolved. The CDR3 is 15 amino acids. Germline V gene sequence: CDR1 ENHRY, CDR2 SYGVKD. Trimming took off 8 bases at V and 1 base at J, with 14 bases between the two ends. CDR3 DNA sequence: TGTGCCATCCTGAGACAACTGGGGAACACCGGGGAGCTGTTTTTT. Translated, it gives CAILRQLGNTGELFF.

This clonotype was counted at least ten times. The CDR3: CASSLARPGTYEQYF. CDR3 nucleotide sequence: TGTGCCAGCAGCTTAGCGCGACCGGGCACCTACGAGCAGTACTTC. The chain joins TRBV7-8 to TRBJ2-7; D call uncertain. This CDR3 is 15 amino acids long. Trimming shortened V by 0 bases and J by 2 bases, and 11 bases separated the two germline ends. Looked up from germline, CDR1 is SGHVS and CDR2 is FQNEAQ.

The DNA for the CDR3 is TGTGCCAGCAGCCGGAGGGGGATGGGGGCAGCCACTGAAGCTTTCTTT. Protein: CASSRRGMGAATEAFF. This sequence joins TRBV5-4 and TRBJ1-1; a weak D match, TRBD1 (6 bases). Trimming shortened V by 4 bases and J by 4 bases, and 20 bases separated the two germline ends. Per germline, CDR1 SGHNT and CDR2 YYREEE (reference sequence). The CDR3 runs to 16 residues.

Written as DNA, the CDR3 is TGTGCCAGCAGCTTAGAGGCCCCTGAGCTGTTTTTT. The encoded protein is CASSLEAPELFF. V and J are TRBV7-9 and TRBJ2-2; D is undetermined. The CDR3 consists of 12 residues. V was cut by 1 base and J by 11 bases, with 8 bases left in between. Germline-derived CDR1 and CDR2 are SEHNR and FQNEAQ (reference sequence).

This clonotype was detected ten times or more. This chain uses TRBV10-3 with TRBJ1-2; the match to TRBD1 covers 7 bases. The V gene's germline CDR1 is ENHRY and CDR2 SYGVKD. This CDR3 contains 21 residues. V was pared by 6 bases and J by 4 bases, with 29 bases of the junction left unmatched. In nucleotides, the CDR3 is TGTGCCATCAGCCAAATCTCGGGACAGCGAGATTACCGACCACCCACCTATGGCTACACCTTC. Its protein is CAISQISGQRDYRPPTYGYTF.

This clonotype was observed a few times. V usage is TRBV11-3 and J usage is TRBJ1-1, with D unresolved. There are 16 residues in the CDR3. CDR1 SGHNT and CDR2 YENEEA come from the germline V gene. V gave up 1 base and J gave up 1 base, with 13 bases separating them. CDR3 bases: TGTGCCAGCAGCTTAGTCCTTAACGTAACGAACACTGAAGCTTTCTTT. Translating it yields CASSLVLNVTNTEAFF.